This T cell receptor (beta chain) came from a study of T-cell reconstitution after alpha-beta-depleted transplantation in children. This clonotype was seen only a few times. The CDR3 contains 17 residues. J was trimmed by 4 bases and V by 4 bases; bases with no gene match: 12. Germline CDR1 is KGHDR and CDR2 is SFDVKD. TCRbeta library construction was performed incorporating unique molecular identifiers. TCRdb re-derived calls from the PCR reads in MiXCR, one entry per CDR3 protein. Of some 490,000 distinct CDR3 sequences in the sample, under 15% were seen once. This TCR was sampled from a human donor who donated a stem cell graft to a child with combined immunodeficiency. The V gene is TRBV24-1, the J gene TRBJ2-5; TRBD1 matches 9 bases. The sequencing here drew on PBMCs from the stem cell graft donor, taken from the stem cell graft. CDR3 amino acids: CATSESTPGQGGETQYF. DNA for the CDR3: TGTGCCACCAGTGAATCTACTCCGGGACAGGGCGGAGAGACCCAGTACTTC.